The clone carrying this T cell receptor (beta chain) was seen a few times. Its antigen is as yet unknown. This record comes from a study of T cells in Graves' hyperthyroidism and ophthalmopathy. Overall study results and limits: With a median lead of approximately six months before onset, the model predicted ophthalmopathy. In simple terms, a model built on 13 V-J features told ophthalmopathy apart from stable hyperthyroidism.

Amplification targeted TCR beta CDR3 regions from RNA transcripts. The primer set for the first-round RT-PCR of the TCR CDR3 was HTBI. TCRdb re-analysed the multiplex PCR reads in MiXCR, keeping a single row per CDR3 protein. The sample includes 400,000 to 550,000 distinct CDR3 sequences, around 15% seen only once; the top ten take around 17%. The V segment lost 1 base and the J segment 3 bases; nucleotides outside the gene matches: 12. Germline V lookup: CDR1 SGDLS, CDR2 YYNGEE. The CDR3 contains 18 residues. The genes are TRBV9 and TRBJ2-1; 8 positions match TRBD2. Sequenced input: blood. The receptor's source is a woman younger than 30 with Graves' hyperthyroidism. The CDR3 DNA sequence: TGTGCCAGCAGCGTATCCCCCGTAGCGGGACTAAACTACAATGAGCAGTTCTTC. Encoded protein: CASSVSPVAGLNYNEQFF.